These 21 T cell receptor beta chains came from one sample sequenced in a study of cytomegalovirus exposure and HLA in healthy donors. Repertoires were generated with immunoSEQ multiplex PCR, while TCRdb's copy carries only in-frame clones and drops some. The sample lists around 70,000 clones, around 95% occurring once. The sample consisted of PBMCs. The source of these receptors is a young woman in good health and CMV-seronegative.

This rearrangement joins TRBV28 to TRBJ2-7, with 13 bases lining up with TRBD2. CDR3 length equals 20 residues. Per the germline V gene, CDR1 is MDHEN and CDR2 is SYDVKM. The trim removed 6 bases at V and 4 bases at J, leaving 21 bases unmatched. The CDR3 loop is CASRTDRLKGLAGDIYEQYF. The DNA of the CDR3 is TGTGCCAGCAGAACCGACAGACTGAAAGGACTAGCGGGGGATATTTACGAGCAGTACTTC.

The V call is TRBV7-2, the J call TRBJ1-4; D not certain. The germline V gene encodes CDR1 SGHTA and CDR2 FQGNSA. The V end was cut by 2 bases, the J end by 7 bases, with 14 bases between. This CDR3 is 15 amino acids long. The CDR3 spells CASSLSVRGSEKLFF. The CDR3 DNA is TGTGCCAGCAGCTTATCCGTCCGGGGTAGTGAAAAACTGTTTTTT.

This clone came up once. The CDR3 loop reads CASSLTPQGTYEQYF. CDR3 DNA: TGTGCCAGCAGCTTAACTCCACAGGGGACCTACGAGCAGTACTTC. The chain recombines TRBV13 with TRBJ2-7; 7 bases map to TRBD1. Germline V gives CDR1 PRHDT, CDR2 FYEKMQ (reference sequence). V trimming: 2 bases; J trimming: 2 bases; junction bases outside the gene matches: 6. There are 15 residues in the CDR3.

The chain has TRBV2 and TRBJ2-5; D remains ambiguous. Germline V gene lookup returns CDR1 SNHLY and CDR2 FYNNEI. The CDR3 is made up of 15 amino acids. V was pared by 5 bases and J by 5 bases, with 18 bases between. The CDR3 DNA sequence: TGTGCCAGCAGTCCTCACTTTAGCCGGATGGAGACCCAGTACTTC. Protein: CASSPHFSRMETQYF. The full variable domain, its missing parts supplied by reference TRBV2 and TRBJ2-5, is EPEVTQTPSHQVTQMGQEVILRCVPISNHLYFYWYRQILGQKVEFLVSFYNNEISEKSEIFDDQFSVERPDGSNFTLKIRSTKLEDSAMYFCASSPHFSRMETQYFGPGTRLLVL.

J is TRBJ2-1 and V is TRBV30, with D maybe TRBD2 (5 bases). The germline CDR1 and CDR2 sequences are GTSNPN and SVGIG (reference sequence). The V and J ends lost 0 bases and 9 bases respectively, with 18 bases between them. CDR3 length: 15 residues. The CDR3 protein is CAWSVPLKREGEQFF. As DNA, the CDR3 is TGTGCCTGGAGTGTACCTTTAAAGAGAGAGGGTGAGCAGTTCTTC.

This chain connects TRBV6-4 to TRBJ1-1, with 7 bases that match TRBD1. Per the germline V gene, CDR1 is MRHNA and CDR2 is SNTAGT. Germline trimming cut 4 bases from V and 2 bases from J; bases unmatched to any gene: 4. The CDR3 is 14 amino acids. The chain's CDR3 is CASSVDRRNTEAFF. The CDR3 DNA follows: TGTGCCAGCAGTGTGGACAGGAGAAACACTGAAGCTTTCTTT.

J is TRBJ2-7 and V is TRBV7-9, with 8 bases identical to TRBD1. Germline CDR1 SEHNR, CDR2 FQNEAQ (reference sequence). The V gene end was trimmed by 1 base and the J gene end by 0 bases; junction bases not matched to a gene: 2. The CDR3 consists of 15 residues. CDR3 sequence: CASSLVTGGSYEQYF. Written as DNA, the CDR3 is TGTGCCAGCAGCTTAGTAACAGGGGGCTCCTACGAGCAGTACTTC.

This chain links TRBV28 with TRBJ2-3, with 9 nucleotides matching TRBD1. Looked up from germline, CDR1 is MDHEN and CDR2 is SYDVKM. The CDR3 extends over 14 amino acids. V shed 6 bases, J shed 6 bases, and the junction held 7 bases outside the gene matches. CDR3 in DNA: TGTGCCAGCAGGGGCGGGGACAGGGTTGATACGCAGTATTTT. Translating gives CASRGGDRVDTQYF.

The rearrangement joins TRBV5-6 to TRBJ2-4, with 10 bases matching TRBD1. CDR3 length: 17 amino acids. The V gene's germline CDR1 is SGHDT and CDR2 YYEEEE. Trimming cost V 0 bases and J 5 bases; bases outside gene matches: 8. The DNA of the CDR3 is TGTGCCAGCAGCTTGGCCCGTAGACAGGGGGCGGAAAACATTCAGTACTTC. Encoded protein: CASSLARRQGAENIQYF. Full variable domain (outside the CDR3, taken from reference TRBV5-6 and TRBJ2-4): DAGVTQSPTHLIKTRGQQVTLRCSPKSGHDTVSWYQQALGQGPQFIFQYYEEEERQRGNFPDRFSGHQFPNYSSELNVNALLLGDSALYLCASSLARRQGAENIQYFGAGTRLSVL.

The gene calls are TRBV7-3 and TRBJ2-7, with 7 bases aligning to TRBD1. Unmatched junction bases numbered 0, after V lost 3 bases and J lost 7 bases. The CDR3 sequence is 11 residues long. Germline V CDR1 and CDR2: SGHTA, FQGTGA. Here the CDR3 DNA reads TGTGCCAGCAGCTTGACAGGGGAGCAGTACTTC. This gives the protein CASSLTGEQYF.

V usage is TRBV5-1 and J usage is TRBJ2-2; TRBD1 matches 7 bases. CDR3 size: 14 residues. Germline V gene lookup returns CDR1 SGHRS and CDR2 YFSETQ. Losses at the gene ends were 6 bases for V and 2 bases for J; bases not matched to a gene: 4. The CDR3, as DNA: TGCGCCAGCAAGGGGACAGTTAACACCGGGGAGCTGTTTTTT. This gives the protein CASKGTVNTGELFF.

The CDR3 region has the DNA TGTGCCAGCAGCAGCTCCCCAGGGGCGGGCGTATATGAGCAGTTCTTC. Its protein is CASSSSPGAGVYEQFF. The chain couples TRBV5-5 to TRBJ2-1, with TRBD1 as a possible D gene (6 bases). The CDR3 is made up of 16 amino acids. V was shortened by 4 bases and J by 8 bases, with 22 bases between the two germline ends. Germline V lookup: CDR1 SGHKS, CDR2 YYEKEE (reference sequence).

The CDR3 loop reads CASSSQGQGTNTEAFF. The CDR3 nucleotides are TGTGCCAGCAGCTCACAAGGACAGGGGACGAACACTGAAGCTTTCTTT. This sequence joins TRBV11-2 and TRBJ1-1; 9 bases map to TRBD1. Germline loops: CDR1 SGHAT, CDR2 FQNNGV. The CDR3 contains 16 residues. Trimming removed 4 bases from V and 1 base from J; junction bases left unmatched: 7.

This rearrangement joins TRBV27 to TRBJ1-6; TRBD1 agrees at 8 bases. Germline trimming cut 6 bases from V and 4 bases from J; bases unmatched to any gene: 8. This CDR3 comprises 16 residues. CDR1 and CDR2 (germline): MNHEY, SMNVEV (reference sequence). In DNA, the CDR3 is TGTGCCAGCAGACACAAGCAGGGGGCTTATAATTCACCCCTCCACTTT. Its protein product is CASRHKQGAYNSPLHF.

This clone came up once. V and J are TRBV9 and TRBJ1-4; 7 bases agree with TRBD1. This CDR3 region has 15 residues. J gave up 3 bases and V 4 bases, and 6 bases lay outside the gene matches. Germline assignment: CDR1 SGDLS and CDR2 YYNGEE. The CDR3 sequence: CASSTYRGANEKLFF. The DNA for the CDR3 is TGTGCCAGCAGCACCTACAGGGGAGCTAATGAAAAACTGTTTTTT.

The chain recombines TRBV5-1 with TRBJ1-1, with D maybe TRBD1 (5 bases). Germline V gene sequence: CDR1 SGHRS, CDR2 YFSETQ. V lost 4 bases and J lost 6, with 16 bases in between. The CDR3 spans 14 residues. The CDR3: CASSVEVVGAEAFF. The DNA for the CDR3 is TGCGCCAGCAGCGTTGAGGTGGTAGGGGCTGAAGCTTTCTTT.

The chain links TRBV19 to TRBJ2-2; 11 bases align to TRBD1. Trimming took 6 bases from V and 1 from J; bases not matched to a gene: 7. There are 17 residues in the CDR3. Germline-derived CDR1 and CDR2 are LNHDA and SQIVND (reference sequence). The CDR3, as DNA: TGTGCCAGTAGGAAGGACAGGGGGCTCGGGAACACCGGGGAGCTGTTTTTT. Its translation: CASRKDRGLGNTGELFF.

This clone appeared once. The rearrangement joins TRBV2 to TRBJ1-2; 8 positions agree with TRBD1. The trim removed 7 bases at V and 7 bases at J, leaving 11 bases unmatched. The germline CDR1 and CDR2 sequences are SNHLY and FYNNEI. The CDR3 extends over 14 amino acids. The CDR3 protein is CASTIRQGAGGYTF. The CDR3 coding sequence is TGTGCCAGCACAATCCGCCAGGGGGCGGGTGGCTACACCTTC. Combining the CDR3 with reference TRBV2 and TRBJ1-2 gives the whole variable domain EPEVTQTPSHQVTQMGQEVILRCVPISNHLYFYWYRQILGQKVEFLVSFYNNEISEKSEIFDDQFSVERPDGSNFTLKIRSTKLEDSAMYFCASTIRQGAGGYTFGSGTRLTVV.

The chain recombines TRBV29-1 with TRBJ1-3, with a possible D match to TRBD1 (5 bases). The CDR3 contains 17 residues. Trimming left V 7 bases short and J 2 bases short, with 24 bases between. CDR1 SQVTM and CDR2 ANQGSEA come from the germline V gene. CDR3 DNA: TGCAGCGAACTTCGTTCAGCGCACAGGTTCCCTGGAAACACCATATATTTT. This sequence encodes CSELRSAHRFPGNTIYF. Based on the CDR3 plus reference TRBV29-1 and TRBJ1-3, the full variable domain is SAVISQKPSRDICQRGTSLTIQCQVDSQVTMMFWYRQQPGQSLTLIATANQGSEATYESGFVIDKFPISRPNLTFSTLTVSNMSPEDSSIYLCSELRSAHRFPGNTIYFGEGSWLTVV.

CDR3 DNA sequence: TGTGCCAGCAGCTTAGCAGGGGTTCATACAGATACGCAGTATTTT. This encodes CASSLAGVHTDTQYF. The rearrangement uses TRBV7-2 and TRBJ2-3; D is possibly TRBD1 (5 bases). This CDR3 has 15 residues. The V and J ends lost 0 bases and 3 bases respectively, with 10 bases between them. The germline V gene encodes CDR1 SGHTA and CDR2 FQGNSA.

The chain links TRBV11-3 to TRBJ2-1; TRBD2 aligns across 11 bases. Germline V CDR1 and CDR2: SGHNT, YENEEA. V lost 2 bases and J lost 9; bases outside the gene matches: 6. This CDR3 spans 15 amino acids. The CDR3 DNA reads TGTGCCAGCAGCTTAAGGACTAGCGGGTTTGGTGAGCAGTTCTTC. Protein sequence: CASSLRTSGFGEQFF.